Below are 26 T cell receptor beta chains sequenced from a single sample in a study of T cell responses to AZD1222 COVID-19 vaccine. TCRdb's table, derived via immunoSEQ multiplex PCR, lists solely in-frame clones and lacks some. The sample lists roughly 130,000 clones; about 90% were seen once. Sequencing used peripheral blood, obtained 28 days after the second dose of the MenACWY control vaccine. The source of these receptors is an adult who received the MenACWY meningococcal vaccine as a control.

In its sample, this clone was seen a few times. The V gene is TRBV9, the J gene TRBJ2-5, with 8 bases aligning to TRBD2. Germline V CDR1 and CDR2: SGDLS, YYNGEE. With V trimmed by 4 bases and J by 5 bases, 7 bases remained unmatched. CDR3 size: 14 residues. The DNA for the CDR3 is TGTGCCAGCAGCTCAAGCGGGGGTCAGGAGACCCAGTACTTC. This sequence encodes CASSSSGGQETQYF.

This chain links TRBV7-8 with TRBJ1-5; 8 positions agree with TRBD1. Losses at the gene ends were 1 base for V and 7 bases for J; bases not matched to a gene: 6. The germline V gene has CDR1 SGHVS and CDR2 FQNEAQ. CDR3 length equals 15 residues. The chain's CDR3 is CASSLGGTGGQPQHF. For the CDR3, the DNA is TGTGCCAGCAGCTTAGGGGGGACAGGAGGCCAGCCCCAGCATTTT.

The chain joins TRBV6-1 to TRBJ1-5, with D possibly matching TRBD1 (5 bases). The CDR3 has 15 amino acids. Trimming took off 2 bases at V and 3 bases at J, with 11 bases between the two ends. In germline, CDR1 is MNHNS, CDR2 SASEGT. CDR3 DNA: TGTGCCAGCAGTGAACAAAGGGGCAACAATCAGCCCCAGCATTTT. Its translation: CASSEQRGNNQPQHF.

With respect to this clone: At one end, the junction sequence differs from germline, possibly due to a read error. The gene calls are TRBV5-8 and TRBJ1-1; the D gene is possibly TRBD1 (5 bases). The CDR3 has 10 residues. Germline V gene sequence: CDR1 SGHTS, CDR2 YDEGEE. This chain's CDR3 is CASSWGSTIF. CDR3 coding DNA: TGTGCCAGCAGCTGGGGGTCTACCATATTT.

The chain recombines TRBV7-2 with TRBJ2-7; 13 positions match TRBD2. CDR1 is SGHTA, CDR2 FQGNSA, per germline. J lost 4 bases, V lost 5 bases, and 14 bases had no gene match. This CDR3 has 18 amino acids. The CDR3 sequence is CASSLGLAGAQRSYEQYF. DNA for the CDR3: TGTGCCAGCAGCCTAGGACTAGCGGGGGCCCAGAGATCTTACGAGCAGTACTTC.

J is TRBJ1-2 and V is TRBV7-2; D may be TRBD1 (5 bases). V lost 5 bases and J lost 2, with 9 bases in between. There are 13 residues in the CDR3. Germline assignment: CDR1 SGHTA and CDR2 FQGNSA. The CDR3: CASSKWGNYGYTF. CDR3 nucleotide sequence: TGTGCCAGCAGCAAATGGGGGAACTATGGCTACACCTTC. The variable domain in full, completed from reference TRBV7-2 and TRBJ1-2, reads GAGVSQSPSNKVTEKGKDVELRCDPISGHTALYWYRQSLGQGLEFLIYFQGNSAPDKSGLPSDRFSAERTGGSVSTLTIQRTQQEDSAVYLCASSKWGNYGYTFGSGTRLTVV.

The chain carries TRBV28 and TRBJ1-2; D possibly corresponds to TRBD1 (6 bases). Per germline, CDR1 MDHEN and CDR2 SYDVKM. The CDR3 spans 17 residues. Between the trimmed V and J ends, which lost 6 bases and 4 bases, there was a span of 24 bases. The CDR3 DNA is TGTGCCAGCAGCCCCTCGGGAGCCCAACGGACAGCCTATGGCTACACCTTC. As protein: CASSPSGAQRTAYGYTF.

The rearrangement uses TRBV4-3 and TRBJ2-7; 7 bases map to TRBD1. Germline loops: CDR1 LGHNA, CDR2 YSLEER. This CDR3 comprises 15 residues. The V gene end was trimmed by 1 base and the J gene end by 2 bases; junction bases not matched to a gene: 5. CDR3 amino acids: CASSQAHRGTYEQYF. CDR3 DNA sequence: TGCGCCAGCAGCCAAGCCCACAGGGGTACCTACGAGCAGTACTTC.

The rearrangement uses TRBV7-2 and TRBJ2-1; 7 positions match TRBD2. Germline loops: CDR1 SGHTA, CDR2 FQGNSA. With V trimmed by 2 bases and J by 12 bases, 10 bases remained unmatched. The CDR3 runs to 14 residues. The chain's CDR3 is CASSLPGLTRGQFF. The CDR3 bases are TGTGCCAGCAGCTTACCGGGACTAACAAGAGGGCAGTTCTTC.

Only one count was recorded for this clone. The chain is built from TRBV23-1 and TRBJ1-2, with D hard to call. TRBV23-1 is sorted into the ORF group, with uncertain function. CDR3 length: 15 residues. Trimming left V 0 bases short and J 3 bases short, with 11 bases between. CDR3 protein: CASSQSRTEDYGYTF. As DNA, the CDR3 is TGCGCCAGCAGTCAATCCAGGACGGAAGACTATGGCTACACCTTC.

Here the CDR3 DNA reads TGTGCCAGCTCACCAAACTTGCGGGACCCGGGGGGCTACACCTTC. Translated, it gives CASSPNLRDPGGYTF. The chain links TRBV18 to TRBJ1-2; the D gene is possibly TRBD1 (5 bases). This CDR3 is 15 amino acids long. From germline, CDR1 is KGHSH and CDR2 LQKENI. Between the trimmed V and J ends, which lost 2 bases and 8 bases, there was a span of 18 bases.

CDR3 nucleotide sequence: TGTGCTAGTGGTTTCGGGAACGAGGGTTCTGAGCAGTACTTC. Its protein product is CASGFGNEGSEQYF. This chain uses TRBV12-5 with TRBJ2-7, with TRBD2 as a possible D gene (5 bases). Per the germline V gene, CDR1 is LGHNT and CDR2 is FRNRAP. The CDR3 is made up of 14 amino acids. Trimming shortened V by 3 bases and J by 7 bases, and 16 bases separated the two germline ends. The whole variable domain, filled in from reference TRBV12-5 and TRBJ2-7, reads DARVTQTPRHKVTEMGQEVTMRCQPILGHNTVFWYRQTMMQGLELLAYFRNRAPLDDSGMPKDRFSAEMPDATLATLKIQPSEPRDSAVYFCASGFGNEGSEQYFGPGTRLTVT.

This clone was recorded once. CDR3 region: CASRAGTGGIYEQYF. For the CDR3, the DNA is TGTGCCAGCAGGGCCGGGACAGGGGGCATCTACGAGCAGTACTTC. The rearrangement uses TRBV2 and TRBJ2-7, with TRBD1 matching 12 bases. The germline V gene has CDR1 SNHLY and CDR2 FYNNEI. V dropped 6 bases and J dropped 3; count of bases not matched to a gene: 6. The CDR3 is 15 amino acids.

This rearrangement joins TRBV28 to TRBJ1-5, with 8 bases matching TRBD1. V gave up 1 base and J gave up 6 bases; unmatched junction bases: 5. The CDR3 has 15 amino acids. Germline CDR1 MDHEN, CDR2 SYDVKM. The CDR3 DNA reads TGTGCCAGCAGTTTATCATCAGGGGGCGTTCAGCCCCAGCATTTT. This gives the protein CASSLSSGGVQPQHF.

This chain uses TRBV11-2 with TRBJ2-2; the D gene is possibly TRBD1 (7 bases). Per the germline V gene, CDR1 is SGHAT and CDR2 is FQNNGV. The length of the CDR3 is 14 residues. Trimming removed 4 bases at V and 4 bases at J, with 10 bases between. CDR3: CASSSQGGTGELFF. The CDR3 DNA reads as TGTGCCAGCAGCTCCCAGGGGGGCACCGGGGAGCTGTTTTTT.

The chain couples TRBV7-9 to TRBJ1-4, with a weak D call TRBD1 (5 bases). There are 13 residues in the CDR3. The V gene lost 0 bases and the J gene lost 6 bases, with 5 bases spanning the gap. The germline gives CDR1 SEHNR, CDR2 FQNEAQ (reference sequence). The chain's CDR3 is CASSLAGDEKLFF. CDR3 DNA sequence: TGTGCCAGCAGCTTAGCAGGGGATGAAAAACTGTTTTTT.

V is TRBV3-1 (or the pseudogene TRBV3-2) and J is TRBJ2-1; D gene uncertain. V gave up 0 bases and J gave up 14 bases, with 17 bases separating them. The length of the CDR3 is 14 residues. Germline values: CDR1 LGHDT, CDR2 YNNKEL (reference sequence). The CDR3 is CASSQEQTANFKFF. DNA for the CDR3: TGTGCCAGCAGCCAAGAGCAGACGGCTAATTTTAAGTTCTTC.

The rearrangement links TRBV28 to TRBJ1-6; D uncertain. V was trimmed by 2 bases and J by 10 bases, leaving 15 bases between them. The CDR3 is made up of 15 amino acids. The germline CDR1 and CDR2 sequences are MDHEN and SYDVKM. CDR3 nucleotides: TGTGCCAGCAGTTTAGCCGGGGTGGGCGGCTCACCCCTCCACTTT. Translated: CASSLAGVGGSPLHF.

This chain connects TRBV25-1 to TRBJ1-1; weak D call: TRBD1 (5 bases). Per germline, CDR1 MGHDK and CDR2 SYGVNS. V lost 1 base to trimming and J lost 4 bases, with 13 bases between them. The CDR3 is 15 residues long. CDR3 DNA sequence: TGTGCCAGCAGTGAATCGGTAGGGGAGGGCACTGAAGCTTTCTTT. Its translation: CASSESVGEGTEAFF.

The V and J genes are TRBV6-5 and TRBJ2-7; 7 nucleotides line up with TRBD2. The trim removed 6 bases at V and 1 base at J, leaving 9 bases unmatched. The CDR3 is made up of 15 amino acids. Germline values: CDR1 MNHEY, CDR2 SVGAGI. This chain's CDR3 is CASRKDGRSSYEQYF. CDR3 DNA: TGTGCCAGCAGAAAAGACGGGAGGTCGTCCTACGAGCAGTACTTC.

The chain couples TRBV5-1 to TRBJ2-1, with a weak D call TRBD2 (5 bases). CDR1 and CDR2 from the germline V gene are SGHRS and YFSETQ. The V end lost 1 base, the J end lost 5 bases, and 7 bases lay between the germline ends. The CDR3 runs 13 residues. The chain's CDR3 is CASSLRRNNEQFF. The DNA of the CDR3 is TGCGCCAGCAGCTTGCGGAGGAACAATGAGCAGTTCTTC.

This chain uses TRBV6-1 with TRBJ1-5; D remains unclear. V was clipped by 3 bases and J by 5 bases, with 11 bases between them. This CDR3 has 14 residues. Germline V gives CDR1 MNHNS, CDR2 SASEGT. The CDR3 here is CASSDRQSHQPQHF. CDR3 in DNA: TGTGCCAGCAGTGATCGCCAGAGTCATCAGCCCCAGCATTTT.

The V gene is TRBV18, the J gene TRBJ2-3; D remains unclear. The germline gives CDR1 KGHSH, CDR2 LQKENI. With 0 bases removed from V and 0 bases from J, the gap between germline ends came to 13 bases. The CDR3 has 17 amino acids. The DNA for the CDR3 is TGTGCCAGCTCACCACCGATCATAGGGATAAGCACAGATACGCAGTATTTT. Translated: CASSPPIIGISTDTQYF.

CDR3 DNA sequence: TGTGCCATCAAGGATTACGCGGGGGATAGCGAGACCCAGTACTTC. Translation: CAIKDYAGDSETQYF. The J gene is TRBJ2-5, the V gene TRBV10-3; 7 nucleotides align to TRBD2. V dropped 7 bases and J dropped 5; count of bases not matched to a gene: 13. The V gene's germline CDR1 is ENHRY and CDR2 SYGVKD. This CDR3 comprises 15 residues.

This clone was observed once. The chain carries TRBV6-2 or TRBV6-3 and TRBJ2-1, with D uncertain. The CDR3 loop spans 14 amino acids. From germline, CDR1 is MNHEY and CDR2 SVGEGT. Between the trimmed V and J ends, which lost 2 bases and 5 bases, there was a span of 10 bases. The CDR3 protein is CASSYEVRNNEQFF. DNA for the CDR3: TGTGCCAGCAGTTACGAAGTCAGAAACAATGAGCAGTTCTTC.

V is TRBV6-2 or TRBV6-3 and J is TRBJ2-5, with 7 bases aligning to TRBD1. This CDR3 is built from 15 residues. The germline V gene has CDR1 MNHEY and CDR2 SVGEGT. The V gene end was trimmed by 6 bases and the J gene end by 5 bases; junction bases not matched to a gene: 12. The CDR3 bases are TGTGCCAGCAGCCAAACAGGGGCGGTGGGGGAGACCCAGTACTTC. This translates into CASSQTGAVGETQYF.